Each of the 14 T cell receptor beta chains below was sequenced from the same sample in a study of OX40 agonist ivuxolimab in advanced cancers. Profiled with immunoSEQ multiplex PCR; TCRdb holds only in-frame clones, not every one. This repertoire shows 60,000 to 75,000 clones, approximately 90% found once; its top ten account for 1.1%. The source material was CD4+ or CD8+ T cells sorted from blood, sampled in a trial of the OX40 agonist ivuxolimab. The source of these receptors is an adult with an advanced solid tumor such as melanoma, head and neck, liver or kidney cancer.

This sequence joins TRBV6-6 and TRBJ2-7, with 8 bases identical to TRBD1. The CDR3 is made up of 15 amino acids. The germline CDR1 and CDR2 sequences are MNHNY and SVGAGI (reference sequence). V shed 5 bases and J 1 base; nucleotides not matched to a gene: 7. CDR3 loop: CASSDRQGMSYEQYF. DNA of the CDR3: TGTGCCAGCAGTGACCGACAGGGGATGTCCTACGAGCAGTACTTC.

For the CDR3, the DNA is TGTGCCAGCAGCTTGGGACTAGTAGGTGTAGATACGCAGTATTTT. Its translation is CASSLGLVGVDTQYF. The V call is TRBV5-4, the J call TRBJ2-3, with D perhaps TRBD2 (6 bases). In germline, CDR1 is SGHNT, CDR2 YYREEE (reference sequence). The CDR3 sequence is 15 residues long. Trimming stripped 0 bases from V and 5 bases from J, with 13 bases between.

The genes are TRBV10-2 and TRBJ2-7, with 7 bases matching TRBD1. Trimming took 5 bases from V and 8 from J; bases not matched to a gene: 6. The germline CDR1 and CDR2 sequences are WSHSY and SAAADI. CDR3 length: 12 amino acids. CDR3 sequence reads: CASSIGQDKQYF. The CDR3 DNA sequence: TGCGCCAGCAGTATAGGACAGGATAAGCAGTACTTC.

The chain employs TRBV27 and TRBJ1-5; 7 positions agree with TRBD1. Germline V gene data show CDR1 as MNHEY and CDR2 as SMNVEV (reference sequence). CDR3 size: 14 residues. The ends lost 3 bases at V and 6 bases at J; junction bases unmatched: 5. CDR3 sequence (DNA): TGTGCCAGCAGTTTTTCAGGGGGGAGTCAGCCCCAGCATTTT. Encoded protein: CASSFSGGSQPQHF.

This chain uses TRBV27 with TRBJ1-4; tentative D call: TRBD1 (5 bases). The V end lost 5 bases, the J end lost 5 bases, and 12 bases lay between the germline ends. Germline V CDR1 and CDR2: MNHEY, SMNVEV (reference sequence). This CDR3 has 14 residues. The CDR3 DNA is TGTGCCAGCAGTGGGGGACGCGGAAATGAAAAACTGTTTTTT. Amino acid sequence: CASSGGRGNEKLFF.

The J gene is TRBJ1-2, the V gene TRBV6-1; tentatively, D is TRBD1 (6 bases). The V gene's germline CDR1 is MNHNS and CDR2 SASEGT. Between the trimmed V and J ends, which lost 7 bases and 7 bases, there was a span of 13 bases. The CDR3 length is 12 residues. CDR3 amino acids: CASTGTSGGYTF. In DNA form, the CDR3 reads TGTGCCAGCACCGGGACAAGCGGTGGCTACACCTTC.

In this sample, this clone turned up a few times. V gene TRBV18 combines with J gene TRBJ1-5; D remains ambiguous. Germline loops: CDR1 KGHSH, CDR2 LQKENI. CDR3 length equals 13 residues. V dropped 1 base and J dropped 7 bases, with 8 bases sitting between them. As DNA, the CDR3 is TGTGCCAGCTCACCACAGGGTGAGCAGCCCCAGCATTTT. It yields the protein CASSPQGEQPQHF.

V is TRBV9 and J is TRBJ2-1; 10 bases are a match to TRBD2. The V gene's germline CDR1 is SGDLS and CDR2 YYNGEE. J lost 5 bases, V lost 4 bases, and 6 bases had no gene match. The CDR3 spans 15 residues. The CDR3 DNA follows: TGTGCCAGCAGCCTGACTAGCGGGCCAGACAATGAGCAGTTCTTC. This translates into CASSLTSGPDNEQFF.

This chain joins TRBV5-1 and TRBJ2-3, with a tentative D call TRBD2 (7 bases). The V gene lost 6 bases and the J gene lost 2 bases, with 13 bases spanning the gap. The CDR3 covers 14 residues. Germline values: CDR1 SGHRS, CDR2 YFSETQ. CDR3 DNA sequence: TGCGCCAGCAAGGGAGGGGGGACCACAGATACGCAGTATTTT. Amino acids: CASKGGGTTDTQYF.

The chain carries TRBV18 and TRBJ1-1, with D uncertain. The CDR3 contains 13 residues. V dropped 6 bases and J dropped 5 bases, with 13 bases sitting between them. The V gene's germline CDR1 is KGHSH and CDR2 LQKENI. The CDR3 sequence is CASSPRAGTEAFF. The CDR3 nucleotides read TGTGCCAGCTCCCCGCGGGCGGGGACTGAAGCTTTCTTT.

V gene TRBV5-1 combines with J gene TRBJ2-3; the D is unclear. Between the trimmed V and J ends, which lost 0 bases and 4 bases, there was a span of 3 bases. Germline V lookup: CDR1 SGHRS, CDR2 YFSETQ. The CDR3 runs 12 residues. The CDR3, as DNA: TGCGCCAGCAGCTTGGTGGCAGATACGCAGTATTTT. Residues: CASSLVADTQYF.

In this sample, this clone turned up once. The V gene is TRBV30, the J gene TRBJ2-2; 16 bases line up with TRBD2. The germline V gene has CDR1 GTSNPN and CDR2 SVGIG (reference sequence). The ends lost 4 bases at V and 5 bases at J; junction bases unmatched: 19. The CDR3 runs to 21 residues. CDR3 loop: CAWTPSGPGLAGGLRTGELFF. The CDR3 DNA reads TGTGCCTGGACCCCCTCAGGCCCGGGACTAGCGGGAGGGCTAAGGACCGGGGAGCTGTTTTTT. The complete variable domain, with remaining parts taken from reference TRBV30 and TRBJ2-2, reads SQTIHQWPATLVQPVGSPLSLECTVEGTSNPNLYWYRQAAGRGLQLLFYSVGIGQISSEVPQNLSASRPQDRQFILSSKKLLLSDSGFYLCAWTPSGPGLAGGLRTGELFFGEGSRLTVL.

This chain joins TRBV6-5 and TRBJ1-1; weak D call: TRBD1 (6 bases). The CDR3 length is 16 residues. Germline CDR1 reads MNHEY; CDR2 reads SVGAGI. Trimming left V 4 bases short and J 1 base short, with 16 bases between. Here the CDR3 DNA reads TGTGCCAGCAGTTCCCGGACAGTAAGCCAGAACACTGAAGCTTTCTTT. Its translation is CASSSRTVSQNTEAFF.

This rearrangement joins TRBV30 to TRBJ2-3, with 11 bases lining up with TRBD2. V was pared by 0 bases and J by 4 bases, with 3 bases of the junction left unmatched. The germline V gene encodes CDR1 GTSNPN and CDR2 SVGIG (reference sequence). This CDR3 is 15 amino acids long. The CDR3 nucleotides are TGTGCCTGGAGTGTACTAGCGGGGGCTGCAGATACGCAGTATTTT. The encoded protein is CAWSVLAGAADTQYF.